The clone carrying this T cell receptor beta chain has ten or more counts. What it binds is not known. V was pared by 5 bases and J by 4 bases, with 14 bases between. The CDR3 consists of 15 residues. This specimen comes from a study of early T cells in non-severe SARS-CoV-2 infection. Study information: Sequenced bulk RNA came from whole blood that was unsorted, and chains were unpaired. Study-level findings and limits: Matches to VDJdb favored anti-spike CD8 responses and missed private and CD4 specificities.

Unique molecular identifiers tagged individual cDNA molecules. MiXCR was run by TCRdb on the 5' RACE reads, yielding one entry per CDR3 protein. The data show roughly 55,000 distinct CDR3 sequences, 5.5% to 7.5% seen once. The sample consisted of whole blood. The source is an adult who was a healthcare worker with PCR-confirmed SARS-CoV-2 infection or an uninfected control (not recorded which). The gene calls are TRBV12-3 or TRBV12-4 and TRBJ2-2; perhaps TRBD1 as D (6 bases). The CDR3 loop reads CASSLGGIGTGELFF. In DNA form, the CDR3 reads TGTGCCAGCAGTCTAGGGGGTATCGGCACCGGGGAGCTGTTTTTT.